The 30 T cell receptor beta chains below were found in one sample sequenced in a study of T-cell memory formation after mild COVID-19 (dated by TCRdb to 2020 to 2022). The method was 5' RACE. The sequencer was an Illumina NovaSeq 6000. TCRdb trimmed public reads at Q25 via fastp, called clones via MiXCR and kept in-frame beta chains. Every distinct CDR3 protein forms one entry, paired with its most common genes and DNA. This sample gives 400,000 to 500,000 distinct CDR3 sequences in total; 20% of them show up just once. Together, the top ten hold approximately 8.4% of the sample. Sequencing used PBMCs or a T cell subset sorted from them (not recorded which). These receptors were collected from an adult woman who had mild COVID-19 (a few samples of this study predate the infection). The sample titles of this study are shuffled in the database, so cell type and time point are left out; the donor was told from shared clones.

J is TRBJ2-5 and V is TRBV20-1; 7 bases match TRBD2. Germline CDR1 reads DFQATT; CDR2 reads SNEGSKA (reference sequence). This CDR3 is 16 amino acids long. V was clipped by 6 bases and J by 2 bases; unmatched bases: 15. The CDR3 spells CSAPGRGTARQETQYF. CDR3 nucleotides: TGCAGTGCCCCAGGGCGGGGGACTGCACGGCAAGAGACCCAGTACTTC.

This chain connects TRBV7-6 to TRBJ2-5; D gene unclear. Germline CDR1 is SGHVS and CDR2 is FNYEAQ. The CDR3 extends over 12 amino acids. The ends were cut back, 4 bases at V and 2 bases at J, with 5 bases in the middle. CDR3 in DNA: TGTGCCAGCAGCTCCTTTCAAGAGACCCAGTACTTC. This translates into CASSSFQETQYF.

The chain combines TRBV7-9 with TRBJ2-7; tentatively, D is TRBD1 (6 bases). Trimming removed 5 bases at V and 0 bases at J, with 14 bases between. The CDR3 runs to 15 residues. Looked up from germline, CDR1 is SEHNR and CDR2 is FQNEAQ (reference sequence). The CDR3 region is CASSGDRLDSYEQYF. The CDR3 DNA reads as TGTGCCAGCAGCGGTGACAGGTTGGACTCCTACGAGCAGTACTTC.

The J gene is TRBJ2-1, the V gene TRBV4-1; 9 nucleotides match TRBD2. Germline CDR1 MGHRA, CDR2 YSYEKL. Trimming cost V 5 bases and J 2 bases; bases outside gene matches: 4. The CDR3 is 15 residues long. CDR3: CASSVIAGAYNEQFF. The CDR3 DNA sequence: TGCGCCAGCAGCGTTATAGCGGGAGCCTACAATGAGCAGTTCTTC.

V and J are TRBV7-8 and TRBJ2-3, with 8 bases lining up with TRBD2. V was pared by 4 bases and J by 6 bases, with 12 bases of the junction left unmatched. Germline lookup yields CDR1 SGHVS and CDR2 FQNEAQ. CDR3 length equals 16 residues. CDR3 sequence: CASSSAGLASHDTQYF. CDR3 DNA sequence: TGTGCCAGCAGCTCCGCCGGACTAGCAAGTCATGATACGCAGTATTTT.

Ten or more counts support this clonotype. V gene TRBV18 combines with J gene TRBJ2-1; D perhaps matches TRBD1 (6 bases). The CDR3 consists of 14 residues. V lost 6 bases, J lost 0 bases, and 9 bases lay in between. The germline V gene encodes CDR1 KGHSH and CDR2 LQKENI. The chain's CDR3 is CASSQGGSYNEQFF. Here the CDR3 DNA reads TGTGCCAGCTCCCAAGGGGGCTCCTACAATGAGCAGTTCTTC.

This clonotype was counted a few times. The genes are TRBV19 and TRBJ2-3; 7 bases match TRBD2. The CDR3 extends over 14 amino acids. CDR1 is LNHDA and CDR2 is SQIVND in the germline V gene (reference sequence). Trimming removed 0 bases from V and 7 bases from J; junction bases left unmatched: 4. The CDR3 DNA reads as TGTGCCAGTAGTATAGATCCGACTAGCTATACGCAGTATTTT. This codes for CASSIDPTSYTQYF.

This clonotype has more than one count but fewer than ten. This sequence joins TRBV15 and TRBJ2-1; 7 positions agree with TRBD1. Losses at the gene ends were 5 bases for V and 8 bases for J; bases not matched to a gene: 9. Germline CDR1 LNHNV, CDR2 YYDKDF (reference sequence). CDR3 length: 14 residues. Here the CDR3 DNA reads TGTGCCACCAGCGTTCGACAGGGAGTAGATGAGCAGTTCTTC. Protein product: CATSVRQGVDEQFF.

This chain links TRBV30 with TRBJ2-1; 8 bases agree with TRBD2. The V gene's germline CDR1 is GTSNPN and CDR2 SVGIG (reference sequence). The V and J ends lost 3 bases and 6 bases, in that order; junction bases with no gene match: 4. The CDR3 contains 13 residues. CDR3 sequence (DNA): TGTGCCTGGAGCGGGAGGGCCGCCAATGAGCAGTTCTTC. Protein product: CAWSGRAANEQFF.

In this sample, this clonotype turned up many times. The chain joins TRBV7-9 to TRBJ2-7; D may be TRBD1 (6 bases). The V end was cut by 5 bases, the J end by 4 bases, with 15 bases between. The germline CDR1 and CDR2 sequences are SEHNR and FQNEAQ (reference sequence). The CDR3 has 14 amino acids. The CDR3 nucleotides read TGTGCCAGCAGCCCAAGGGCAGGGGTTTACGAGCAGTACTTC. Translated, it gives CASSPRAGVYEQYF.

This clonotype was seen at least ten times. The gene calls are TRBV11-1 and TRBJ1-2; TRBD1 matches at 7 bases. The trim removed 5 bases at V and 2 bases at J, leaving 2 bases unmatched. CDR1 is SGHAT, CDR2 FQDESV, per germline (reference sequence). This CDR3 is 13 amino acids long. The CDR3 reads CASSQTGNYGYTF. The CDR3 region has the DNA TGTGCCAGCAGCCAGACAGGGAACTATGGCTACACCTTC.

The CDR3 loop is CASKPPDRGRGSNYGYTF. CDR3 nucleotides: TGTGCCAGTAAACCGCCCGACAGGGGTAGAGGTAGTAACTATGGCTACACCTTC. The rearrangement links TRBV19 to TRBJ1-2, with 8 bases fitting TRBD1. V was pared by 7 bases and J by 1 base, with 17 bases of the junction left unmatched. CDR3 length: 18 amino acids. The germline V gene encodes CDR1 LNHDA and CDR2 SQIVND (reference sequence).

This clonotype showed up many times. The rearrangement joins TRBV7-2 to TRBJ2-1; 14 nucleotides match TRBD2. The germline CDR1 and CDR2 sequences are SGHTA and FQGNSA. V trimming: 5 bases; J trimming: 8 bases; junction bases outside the gene matches: 17. This CDR3 contains 19 residues. CDR3 region: CASSPGTSGSARPYDEQFF. CDR3 in DNA: TGTGCCAGCAGCCCCGGGACTAGCGGGAGCGCCCGGCCGTACGATGAGCAGTTCTTC.

V and J are TRBV5-1 and TRBJ1-3, with D tentatively TRBD1 (6 bases). Germline V gene sequence: CDR1 SGHRS, CDR2 YFSETQ. The CDR3 loop spans 16 amino acids. With 6 bases removed from V and 0 bases from J, the gap between germline ends came to 16 bases. The CDR3 loop reads CASTTGTIASGNTIYF. CDR3 in DNA: TGCGCCAGCACCACCGGGACAATCGCCTCTGGAAACACCATATATTTT.

This clonotype was seen a handful of times. The V call is TRBV5-4, the J call TRBJ2-3, with 11 nucleotides matching TRBD1. Germline V gene data show CDR1 as SGHNT and CDR2 as YYREEE (reference sequence). The junction had 2 bases not matched to a gene; V was cut back by 3 bases and J by 5 bases. The CDR3 runs to 14 residues. In nucleotides, the CDR3 is TGTGCCAGCAGCTGGGACAGGGGGGGAGATACGCAGTATTTT. It is translated as CASSWDRGGDTQYF.

The genes are TRBV7-2 and TRBJ2-5; possibly TRBD1 for D (6 bases). This CDR3 is built from 13 residues. CDR1 and CDR2 (germline): SGHTA, FQGNSA. Trimming stripped 1 base from V and 5 bases from J, with 8 bases between. The CDR3 DNA sequence: TGTGCCAGCAGCTTAGGACAGGTTGAGACCCAGTACTTC. Translated: CASSLGQVETQYF.

This clonotype was counted only a few times. CDR3 protein: CASSPATGGNSYEQYF. The CDR3 nucleotides are TGTGCCAGCAGCCCGGCGACAGGGGGAAACTCCTACGAGCAGTACTTC. J is TRBJ2-7 and V is TRBV7-9, with 9 bases identical to TRBD1. The length of the CDR3 is 16 residues. Germline-derived CDR1 and CDR2 are SEHNR and FQNEAQ (reference sequence). V lost 5 bases and J lost 0; bases outside the gene matches: 8.

The rearrangement links TRBV24-1 to TRBJ2-2; 10 nucleotides match TRBD2. The germline CDR1 and CDR2 sequences are KGHDR and SFDVKD. The trim removed 0 bases at V and 6 bases at J, leaving 3 bases unmatched. There are 16 residues in the CDR3. The CDR3 DNA is TGTGCCACCAGTGATTTGGGGACTAGCGAGCCCGGGGAGCTGTTTTTT. Its translation is CATSDLGTSEPGELFF.

This clonotype turned up a few times. This chain connects TRBV9 to TRBJ2-5, with D tentatively TRBD1 or TRBD2 (5 bases each). CDR1 and CDR2 from the germline V gene are SGDLS and YYNGEE. The CDR3 covers 15 residues. Trimming shortened V by 0 bases and J by 5 bases, and 14 bases separated the two germline ends. This chain's CDR3 is CASSVGPGLEETQYF. In DNA, the CDR3 is TGTGCCAGCAGCGTAGGTCCGGGGCTGGAGGAGACCCAGTACTTC.

This chain connects TRBV4-2 to TRBJ1-1; 7 nucleotides align to TRBD1. CDR1 is LGHNA, CDR2 YNFKEQ, per germline. This CDR3 is 13 amino acids long. V trimming: 0 bases; J trimming: 7 bases; junction bases outside the gene matches: 2. The CDR3 nucleotides are TGTGCCAGCAGCCAAGAAAGGGGGCTTGAAGCTTTCTTT. Translated, it gives CASSQERGLEAFF.

The V and J genes are TRBV4-3 and TRBJ2-3; D unresolved. The ends were cut back, 1 base at V and 6 bases at J, with 14 bases in the middle. CDR3 length: 15 amino acids. CDR1 is LGHNA and CDR2 is YSLEER in the germline V gene. Here the CDR3 reads CASSQVRVSDDTQYF. CDR3 in DNA: TGCGCCAGCAGCCAAGTTCGTGTGTCCGACGATACGCAGTATTTT.

This rearrangement joins TRBV7-2 to TRBJ1-1; 9 bases map to TRBD1. Trimming removed 3 bases from V and 5 bases from J; junction bases left unmatched: 10. The germline CDR1 and CDR2 sequences are SGHTA and FQGNSA. This CDR3 comprises 16 residues. In DNA form, the CDR3 reads TGTGCCAGCAGCTTTAACAGGGGGCTCGTGGGGACTGAAGCTTTCTTT. It encodes CASSFNRGLVGTEAFF.

The chain carries TRBV9 and TRBJ1-3, with 7 bases aligning to TRBD1. The CDR3 is 17 residues long. The junction had 18 bases not matched to a gene; V was cut back by 3 bases and J by 9 bases. Per the germline V gene, CDR1 is SGDLS and CDR2 is YYNGEE. The CDR3 region has the DNA TGTGCCAGCAGCGCCACCCCGGATGGACAGGTTATGGGCACCATATATTTT. It specifies CASSATPDGQVMGTIYF.

The V call is TRBV27, the J call TRBJ2-7; TRBD1 aligns across 8 bases. Germline CDR1 MNHEY, CDR2 SMNVEV (reference sequence). The trim removed 7 bases at V and 3 bases at J, leaving 2 bases unmatched. The CDR3 consists of 12 residues. CDR3 in DNA: TGTGCCAGCACCGGACAGGGCTACGAGCAGTACTTC. It encodes CASTGQGYEQYF.

The chain is built from TRBV20-1 and TRBJ2-5; possible D gene TRBD1, 5 bases. Trimming removed 3 bases at V and 4 bases at J, with 6 bases between. The CDR3 extends over 11 amino acids. Germline V gives CDR1 DFQATT, CDR2 SNEGSKA (reference sequence). In DNA, the CDR3 is TGCAGTGCTAGGGACATAGAGACCCAGTACTTC. This encodes CSARDIETQYF.

V and J are TRBV9 and TRBJ1-3; TRBD1 is a possible D gene (5 bases). CDR3 length equals 17 residues. Germline lookup yields CDR1 SGDLS and CDR2 YYNGEE. Trimming shortened V by 7 bases and J by 0 bases, and 20 bases separated the two germline ends. In DNA, the CDR3 is TGTGCCAGCGGCCCCAGTGGGACTTTGGACTCTGGAAACACCATATATTTT. Its translation is CASGPSGTLDSGNTIYF.

In its sample, this clonotype was seen once. The CDR3 DNA follows: TGTGCCAGCAGCGCTACAGGGGAGTACGAGCAGTACTTC. It translates to CASSATGEYEQYF. The genes are TRBV6-1 and TRBJ2-7, with 7 bases that match TRBD1. The CDR3 is 13 amino acids. Germline loops: CDR1 MNHNS, CDR2 SASEGT. V trimming: 6 bases; J trimming: 4 bases; junction bases outside the gene matches: 6.

The V call is TRBV7-2, the J call TRBJ1-3, with D maybe TRBD1 (5 bases). The germline V gene has CDR1 SGHTA and CDR2 FQGNSA. Trimming left V 5 bases short and J 4 bases short, with 15 bases between. The CDR3 loop spans 15 amino acids. The CDR3 region is CASSEEVGRGNTIYF. In DNA form, the CDR3 reads TGTGCCAGCAGCGAGGAGGTGGGACGAGGAAACACCATATATTTT.

The table lists this clonotype with a few counts. The chain has TRBV9 and TRBJ2-7, with D hard to call. Trimming stripped 4 bases from V and 3 bases from J, with 17 bases between. From germline, CDR1 is SGDLS and CDR2 YYNGEE. The CDR3 loop spans 15 amino acids. The CDR3 bases are TGTGCCAGCAGCTTGGGTTCGGAACAATACTACGAGCAGTACTTC. Its protein is CASSLGSEQYYEQYF.

A few counts support this clonotype. This sequence joins TRBV20-1 and TRBJ2-7, with D tentatively TRBD1 (5 bases). The CDR3 runs 14 residues. The V end lost 3 bases, the J end lost 6 bases, and 18 bases lay between the germline ends. Germline V gives CDR1 DFQATT, CDR2 SNEGSKA (reference sequence). CDR3 loop: CSASLATPGREQYF. Written as DNA, the CDR3 is TGCAGTGCTAGCTTAGCCACACCAGGGCGCGAGCAGTACTTC.